The 28 T cell receptor beta chains in this list originate from one sample, sequenced in a study of blood T cell repertoires in COVID-19. Produced via immunoSEQ multiplex PCR; TCRdb's table is partial and in-frame only. The sample consists of about 220,000 clones, about 86% of them appearing once. The specimen sequenced was PBMCs or T cells enriched from blood (not recorded which). The receptors shown here come from a woman in her thirties or forties with acute COVID-19.

V usage is TRBV10-2 and J usage is TRBJ1-1; 10 bases agree with TRBD1. The V gene's germline CDR1 is WSHSY and CDR2 SAAADI. CDR3 length: 13 residues. V lost 6 bases, J lost 5 bases, and 3 bases stayed unmatched. The CDR3 nucleotides are TGCGCCAGCAGCCGGACAGGGGGGACTGAAGCTTTCTTT. Translation gives CASSRTGGTEAFF.

The chain has TRBV5-6 and TRBJ2-7; 9 nucleotides line up with TRBD1. Unmatched junction bases numbered 7, after V lost 0 bases and J lost 6 bases. The CDR3 runs to 15 residues. CDR1 is SGHDT, CDR2 YYEEEE, per germline. The CDR3 reads CASSLDPGTGPEQYF. The CDR3 DNA reads TGTGCCAGCAGCTTGGATCCCGGGACAGGGCCCGAGCAGTACTTC.

This clone has a handful of counts. V usage is TRBV7-6 and J usage is TRBJ2-7, with 8 bases identical to TRBD2. CDR3 length equals 15 residues. The V and J ends lost 5 bases and 4 bases, in that order; junction bases with no gene match: 10. Germline V lookup: CDR1 SGHVS, CDR2 FNYEAQ. The chain's CDR3 is CASSQARGGEYEQYF. In DNA, the CDR3 is TGTGCCAGCAGCCAGGCCCGGGGGGGGGAGTACGAGCAGTACTTC.

J is TRBJ2-7 and V is TRBV18; TRBD2 matches at 8 bases. This CDR3 is built from 12 residues. Germline V lookup: CDR1 KGHSH, CDR2 LQKENI. Trimming cost V 6 bases and J 3 bases; bases outside gene matches: 1. CDR3: CASSGTSYEQYF. As DNA, the CDR3 is TGTGCCAGCTCTGGGACTAGCTACGAGCAGTACTTC.

The rearrangement uses TRBV7-2 and TRBJ1-1; TRBD1 matches 7 bases. The germline V gene encodes CDR1 SGHTA and CDR2 FQGNSA. Germline trimming cut 4 bases from V and 5 bases from J; bases unmatched to any gene: 10. CDR3 length: 15 amino acids. CDR3 amino acids: CASSYRQGRQTEAFF. The CDR3 DNA is TGTGCCAGCAGCTACAGACAGGGAAGACAAACTGAAGCTTTCTTT.

V and J are TRBV19 and TRBJ1-5, with TRBD1 matching 9 bases. Germline CDR1 and CDR2: LNHDA and SQIVND (reference sequence). The V segment lost 4 bases and the J segment 3 bases; nucleotides outside the gene matches: 10. The CDR3 is 17 amino acids. The CDR3 loop is CASSTLGTGSPNQPQHF. CDR3 sequence (DNA): TGTGCCAGTAGTACCCTGGGGACAGGGTCCCCCAATCAGCCCCAGCATTTT.

The V gene is TRBV4-3, the J gene TRBJ2-3; TRBD1 matches 12 bases. The CDR3 has 18 residues. The J segment lost 10 bases and the V segment lost 0 bases, leaving 14 bases of the junction unmatched. Germline V lookup: CDR1 LGHNA, CDR2 YSLEER. The CDR3 loop is CASSQDRWGGQGATPQYF. DNA for the CDR3: TGCGCCAGCAGCCAAGATAGGTGGGGGGGACAGGGGGCAACTCCGCAGTATTTT.

The table lists this clone with a count of one. V is TRBV9 and J is TRBJ2-1, with 7 bases identical to TRBD2. The CDR3 covers 16 residues. CDR1 and CDR2 from the germline V gene are SGDLS and YYNGEE. V lost 4 bases to trimming and J lost 3 bases; unmatched junction nucleotides: 10. The chain's CDR3 is CASSSLGGLVYNEQFF. CDR3 bases: TGTGCCAGCAGCTCTCTGGGAGGACTAGTCTACAATGAGCAGTTCTTC.

The chain joins TRBV6-5 to TRBJ1-3; D is uncertain. The CDR3 sequence is 16 residues long. V was cut by 4 bases and J by 4 bases, with 17 bases left in between. Germline values: CDR1 MNHEY, CDR2 SVGAGI. The CDR3 sequence: CASSSGTTTAGNTIYF. CDR3 DNA: TGTGCCAGCAGTTCCGGAACGACAACCGCAGGAAACACCATATATTTT.

The chain has TRBV11-2 and TRBJ1-4; D is unresolved. Trimming shortened V by 6 bases and J by 0 bases, and 14 bases separated the two germline ends. Germline V gene lookup returns CDR1 SGHAT and CDR2 FQNNGV. The CDR3 totals 16 residues. CDR3: CASSFARVSTNEKLFF. The CDR3 nucleotides are TGTGCCAGCAGTTTTGCCCGAGTCTCAACTAATGAAAAACTGTTTTTT.

This rearrangement joins TRBV5-1 to TRBJ1-4; TRBD1 matches 8 bases. With V trimmed by 4 bases and J by 6 bases, 5 bases remained unmatched. Germline V lookup: CDR1 SGHRS, CDR2 YFSETQ. The CDR3 sequence is 14 residues long. For the CDR3, the DNA is TGCGCCAGCAGCGACCAGGGGGCGGATGAAAAACTGTTTTTT. It specifies CASSDQGADEKLFF.

The chain has TRBV4-1 and TRBJ1-2, with 9 bases matching TRBD1. The CDR3 runs 17 residues. Looked up from germline, CDR1 is MGHRA and CDR2 is YSYEKL. J was trimmed by 0 bases and V by 6 bases; bases with no gene match: 11. CDR3 sequence reads: CASRAPGQGRANYGYTF. The DNA for the CDR3 is TGCGCCAGCAGAGCTCCGGGACAGGGTCGAGCTAACTATGGCTACACCTTC.

The chain joins TRBV28 to TRBJ2-7; 8 positions match TRBD1. CDR3 size: 14 residues. Germline values: CDR1 MDHEN, CDR2 SYDVKM. J gave up 1 base and V 6 bases, and 5 bases lay outside the gene matches. The CDR3 sequence: CASSRRDRSYEQYF. DNA of the CDR3: TGTGCCAGCAGCCGCCGGGACAGGTCCTACGAGCAGTACTTC.

The gene calls are TRBV6-4 and TRBJ2-3, with D perhaps TRBD2 (6 bases). Germline values: CDR1 MRHNA, CDR2 SNTAGT. This CDR3 has 14 amino acids. With 3 bases removed from V and 4 bases from J, the gap between germline ends came to 11 bases. The CDR3 DNA reads TGTGCCAGCAGTGAAACCGGAGGGCCAGATACGCAGTATTTT. The encoded protein is CASSETGGPDTQYF.

The chain carries TRBV27 and TRBJ1-4; D perhaps matches TRBD1 (6 bases). Germline assignment: CDR1 MNHEY and CDR2 SMNVEV (reference sequence). CDR3 length: 16 residues. Trimming left V 3 bases short and J 1 base short, with 12 bases between. The CDR3 DNA reads TGTGCCAGCAGTTTTTCGGGGGGCAGAACTAATGAAAAACTGTTTTTT. Its protein product is CASSFSGGRTNEKLFF.

This sequence joins TRBV30 and TRBJ2-7; D not certain. The germline V gene encodes CDR1 GTSNPN and CDR2 SVGIG (reference sequence). The CDR3 runs to 12 residues. Trimming left V 2 bases short and J 0 bases short, with 5 bases between. The CDR3 sequence: CAWSKSSYEQYF. Here the CDR3 DNA reads TGTGCCTGGAGTAAGAGCTCCTACGAGCAGTACTTC.

The genes are TRBV3-1 (or the pseudogene TRBV3-2) and TRBJ2-5, with D possibly TRBD2 on 6 matching bases. V shed 4 bases and J shed 7 bases, with 10 bases lying between them. Germline CDR1 reads LGHDT; CDR2 reads YNNKEL (reference sequence). The CDR3 sequence is 12 residues long. In nucleotides, the CDR3 is TGTGCCAGCAGCCCGACTAGAGGGACCCAGTACTTC. This encodes CASSPTRGTQYF.

The rearrangement joins TRBV7-8 to TRBJ2-1; 10 positions agree with TRBD2. Germline CDR1 SGHVS, CDR2 FQNEAQ. The CDR3 runs 16 residues. With 2 bases clipped from V and 7 bases from J, the junction kept 8 bases outside the gene matches. The CDR3 sequence: CASSLHGLAGENEQFF. Here the CDR3 DNA reads TGTGCCAGCAGCTTACACGGGCTAGCGGGGGAAAATGAGCAGTTCTTC.

The chain carries TRBV6-2 or TRBV6-3 and TRBJ2-4; 10 nucleotides agree with TRBD1. Germline trimming cut 2 bases from V and 5 bases from J; bases unmatched to any gene: 6. Germline V gives CDR1 MNHEY, CDR2 SVGEGT. This CDR3 contains 16 residues. The CDR3 region is CASSYGGTGDENIQYF. DNA of the CDR3: TGTGCCAGCAGTTACGGGGGGACAGGGGACGAAAACATTCAGTACTTC.

V gene TRBV21-1 combines with J gene TRBJ1-6; the table's D call of TRBD1 was not tested on the DNA. TRBV21-1 is reported as a pseudogene. The CDR3 has 16 amino acids. Here the CDR3 DNA reads TGTGCCAGCAGCATTAACCGGGGACAGGGGAATTCACCCCTCCACTTT. Translation gives CASSINRGQGNSPLHF.

The chain joins TRBV4-1 to TRBJ2-1, with 13 bases that match TRBD2. The germline CDR1 and CDR2 sequences are MGHRA and YSYEKL. The CDR3 spans 16 residues. V lost 5 bases and J lost 10; bases outside the gene matches: 11. The CDR3 coding sequence is TGCGCCAGCAGCGGGGACTGGACTAGCGGGAGTGGCGAGCAGTTCTTC. It encodes CASSGDWTSGSGEQFF.

The chain carries TRBV2 and TRBJ2-5, with a weak D call TRBD2 (6 bases). V was trimmed by 2 bases and J by 5 bases, leaving 6 bases between them. This CDR3 has 12 residues. Per germline, CDR1 SNHLY and CDR2 FYNNEI. CDR3 protein: CASSELAETQYF. CDR3 sequence (DNA): TGTGCCAGCAGTGAACTAGCGGAGACCCAGTACTTC.

V gene TRBV4-2 combines with J gene TRBJ2-6, with D maybe TRBD2 (5 bases). Between the trimmed V and J ends, which lost 0 bases and 4 bases, there was a span of 10 bases. The CDR3 covers 16 residues. CDR1 is LGHNA, CDR2 YNFKEQ, per germline. In DNA form, the CDR3 reads TGTGCCAGCAGCCAAGATATGAGGGCCGGGGCCAACGTCCTGACTTTC. Translating gives CASSQDMRAGANVLTF.

V gene TRBV2 combines with J gene TRBJ2-6; weak D call: TRBD2 (6 bases). Trimming took 4 bases from V and 2 from J, leaving 9 bases between them. CDR3 length: 15 residues. The germline CDR1 and CDR2 sequences are SNHLY and FYNNEI. The CDR3 DNA sequence: TGTGCCAGCAGTGCAGGAGGGGCTGGGGCCAACGTCCTGACTTTC. This sequence encodes CASSAGGAGANVLTF.

The chain links TRBV7-7 to TRBJ2-3, with 7 bases fitting TRBD2. Germline assignment: CDR1 SSHAT and CDR2 FNYEAQ (reference sequence). V shed 5 bases, J shed 8 bases, and the junction held 16 bases outside the gene matches. This CDR3 contains 16 residues. The CDR3 sequence is CASSVSAGGSSGTQYF. CDR3 DNA: TGTGCCAGCAGCGTAAGCGCCGGGGGGTCTTCCGGTACGCAGTATTTT.

The genes are TRBV4-1 and TRBJ1-5, with 7 bases fitting TRBD1. V lost 3 bases to trimming and J lost 5 bases; unmatched junction nucleotides: 4. The CDR3 spans 14 residues. The germline V gene has CDR1 MGHRA and CDR2 YSYEKL. CDR3 loop: CASSHDRVYQPQHF. Written as DNA, the CDR3 is TGCGCCAGCAGCCACGACAGGGTTTATCAGCCCCAGCATTTT.

The chain links TRBV5-8 to TRBJ1-4; perhaps TRBD1 as D (6 bases). Deletions cut 2 bases from V and 3 bases from J, with 11 bases between. Germline V gene data show CDR1 as SGHTS and CDR2 as YDEGEE. The length of the CDR3 is 15 residues. The CDR3 loop reads CASSFYRDANEKLFF. CDR3 DNA: TGTGCCAGCAGCTTCTACAGGGACGCTAATGAAAAACTGTTTTTT.

The rearrangement joins TRBV6-2 or TRBV6-3 to TRBJ1-1; 7 nucleotides line up with TRBD1. The junction had 8 bases not matched to a gene; V was cut back by 4 bases and J by 6 bases. Germline values: CDR1 MNHEY, CDR2 SVGEGT. There are 14 residues in the CDR3. CDR3: CASSWGIRGPEAFF. For the CDR3, the DNA is TGTGCCAGCAGTTGGGGGATAAGGGGGCCTGAAGCTTTCTTT.